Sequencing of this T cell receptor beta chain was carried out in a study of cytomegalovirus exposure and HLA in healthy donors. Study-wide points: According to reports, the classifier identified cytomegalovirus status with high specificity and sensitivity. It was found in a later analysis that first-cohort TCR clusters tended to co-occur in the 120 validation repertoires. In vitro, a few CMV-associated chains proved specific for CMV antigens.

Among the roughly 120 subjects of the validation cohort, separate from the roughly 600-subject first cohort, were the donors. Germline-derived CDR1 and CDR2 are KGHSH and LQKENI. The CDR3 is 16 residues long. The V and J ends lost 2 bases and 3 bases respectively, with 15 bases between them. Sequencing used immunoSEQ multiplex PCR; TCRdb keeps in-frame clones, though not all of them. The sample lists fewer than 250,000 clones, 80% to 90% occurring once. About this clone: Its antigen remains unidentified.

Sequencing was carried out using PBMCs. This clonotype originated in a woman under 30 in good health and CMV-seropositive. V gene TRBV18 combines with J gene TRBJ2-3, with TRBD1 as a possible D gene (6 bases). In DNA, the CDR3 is TGTGCCAGCTCACCAAGTTGGGACACCGTAACAGATACGCAGTATTTT. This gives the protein CASSPSWDTVTDTQYF. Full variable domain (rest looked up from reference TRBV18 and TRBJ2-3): NAGVMQNPRHLVRRRGQEARLRCSPMKGHSHVYWYRQLPEEGLKFMVYLQKENIIDESGMPKERFSAEFPKEGPSILRIQQVVRGDSAAYFCASSPSWDTVTDTQYFGPGTRLTVL.